These 17 T cell receptor beta chains share one sample of origin, sequenced in a study of T-cell reconstitution after alpha-beta-depleted transplantation in children. Unique molecular identifiers were built into the TCRbeta library. MiXCR was run by TCRdb on the PCR reads, yielding one entry per CDR3 protein. The table shows a few hundred thousand distinct CDR3 sequences, with roughly 44% occurring only once. Sequencing was performed on PBMCs, taken before TCRalphabeta/CD19-depleted stem cell transplant. The receptor set was obtained from a girl aged 2-10 years with aplastic anemia, due to receive a stem cell transplant.

This clonotype was seen a handful of times. J is TRBJ2-2 and V is TRBV2; D possibly uses TRBD1 or TRBD2 (5 bases each). V shed 6 bases and J shed 2 bases, with 13 bases lying between them. The germline CDR1 and CDR2 sequences are SNHLY and FYNNEI. The CDR3 loop spans 15 amino acids. DNA of the CDR3: TGTGCCAGCAGGGCCGGGACGCTTAACACCGGGGAGCTGTTTTTT. Protein: CASRAGTLNTGELFF.

This chain connects TRBV20-1 to TRBJ2-1, with 12 nucleotides matching TRBD2. Trimming removed 3 bases from V and 12 bases from J; junction bases left unmatched: 12. Germline CDR1 reads DFQATT; CDR2 reads SNEGSKA (reference sequence). The CDR3 loop spans 15 amino acids. The CDR3: CSASLGLAGKTGQFF. In DNA, the CDR3 is TGCAGTGCTAGTCTCGGACTAGCGGGAAAAACGGGGCAGTTCTTC.

The chain joins TRBV29-1 to TRBJ1-1; TRBD1 matches 7 bases. After removal of 7 bases from V and 2 bases from J, the junction contained 4 bases not matched to a gene. CDR3 length equals 12 residues. Germline V gene lookup returns CDR1 SQVTM and CDR2 ANQGSEA. Here the CDR3 reads CSAGDRNTEAFF. The CDR3 region has the DNA TGCAGCGCCGGGGACAGAAACACTGAAGCTTTCTTT.

This clonotype was recorded many times. V gene TRBV6-1 combines with J gene TRBJ1-5; TRBD1 matches at 10 bases. Per the germline V gene, CDR1 is MNHNS and CDR2 is SASEGT. There are 15 residues in the CDR3. After removal of 8 bases from V and 9 bases from J, the junction contained 13 bases not matched to a gene. This CDR3 is CASSAGTGASGPQHF. The DNA for the CDR3 is TGTGCCAGCTCAGCCGGGACAGGGGCCAGCGGGCCCCAGCATTTT.

This rearrangement joins TRBV7-8 to TRBJ2-3; 7 bases map to TRBD2. After removal of 0 bases from V and 1 base from J, the junction contained 4 bases not matched to a gene. The CDR3 length is 16 residues. CDR1 and CDR2 (germline): SGHVS, FQNEAQ. The CDR3: CASSLAGGRGTDTQYF. The CDR3 nucleotides read TGTGCCAGCAGCTTAGCCGGGGGGAGAGGCACAGATACGCAGTATTTT.

This sequence joins TRBV7-3 and TRBJ2-1, with 7 bases lining up with TRBD2. Germline V lookup: CDR1 SGHTA, CDR2 FQGTGA. The CDR3 has 16 amino acids. Unmatched junction bases numbered 14, after V lost 5 bases and J lost 7 bases. The CDR3 region has the DNA TGTGCCAGCAGCCCTACGCCAGGGAGGGCCTCTAATGAGCAGTTCTTC. Translated: CASSPTPGRASNEQFF.

The rearrangement joins TRBV4-1 to TRBJ1-2; 8 nucleotides agree with TRBD1. Germline CDR1 reads MGHRA; CDR2 reads YSYEKL. Unmatched junction bases numbered 9, after V lost 3 bases and J lost 3 bases. The CDR3 contains 16 residues. The CDR3 is CASSHDPGGADYGYTF. CDR3 coding DNA: TGCGCCAGCAGCCATGACCCAGGGGGCGCAGACTATGGCTACACCTTC.

There are a few counts of this clonotype. The CDR3 sequence: CASSYEASSSYNEQFF. The CDR3 nucleotides are TGTGCCAGCAGTTACGAGGCATCTAGCTCCTACAATGAGCAGTTCTTC. The rearrangement uses TRBV6-5 and TRBJ2-1, with D unresolved. This CDR3 region has 16 residues. V lost 2 bases and J lost 0, with 11 bases in between. Germline CDR1 is MNHEY and CDR2 is SVGAGI.

This clonotype was seen only a few times. This rearrangement joins TRBV5-6 to TRBJ2-4; TRBD2 aligns across 8 bases. The germline CDR1 and CDR2 sequences are SGHDT and YYEEEE. After removal of 0 bases from V and 6 bases from J, the junction contained 8 bases not matched to a gene. The CDR3 length is 16 residues. The CDR3: CASSLVRGVGINIQYF. The CDR3 DNA reads as TGTGCCAGCAGCTTGGTGCGGGGGGTAGGAATAAACATTCAGTACTTC.

This chain links TRBV5-5 with TRBJ1-2, with a tentative D call TRBD1 (6 bases). CDR1 is SGHKS, CDR2 YYEKEE, per germline (reference sequence). The CDR3 is 13 residues long. V lost 0 bases, J lost 11 bases, and 14 bases lay in between. In DNA, the CDR3 is TGTGCCAGCAGCTTGGGGCCACTACAGGGTTACACCTTC. It codes for CASSLGPLQGYTF.

The CDR3: CASTLVGPPGDEQFF. The CDR3 DNA follows: TGCGCCAGCACCCTTGTGGGACCTCCGGGCGATGAGCAGTTCTTC. V gene TRBV5-1 combines with J gene TRBJ2-1; either TRBD1 or TRBD2 may supply D (5 bases each). V was pared by 6 bases and J by 8 bases, with 21 bases between. Germline lookup yields CDR1 SGHRS and CDR2 YFSETQ. The CDR3 totals 15 residues.

This rearrangement joins TRBV7-9 to TRBJ2-3; 11 positions match TRBD2. From germline, CDR1 is SEHNR and CDR2 FQNEAQ (reference sequence). The V segment lost 0 bases and the J segment 3 bases; nucleotides outside the gene matches: 5. The CDR3 has 17 amino acids. The CDR3 region is CASSLAHTSGSTDTQYF. CDR3 bases: TGTGCCAGCAGCTTAGCCCATACTAGCGGGAGTACAGATACGCAGTATTTT. The whole variable domain, filled in from reference TRBV7-9 and TRBJ2-3, reads DTGVSQNPRHKITKRGQNVTFRCDPISEHNRLYWYRQTLGQGPEFLTYFQNEAQLEKSRLLSDRFSAERPKGSFSTLEIQRTEQGDSAMYLCASSLAHTSGSTDTQYFGPGTRLTVL.

The rearrangement uses TRBV20-1 and TRBJ1-2; no firm D call. The CDR3 consists of 11 residues. V dropped 8 bases and J dropped 3 bases, with 10 bases sitting between them. The germline V gene has CDR1 DFQATT and CDR2 SNEGSKA (reference sequence). CDR3 bases: TGCAGTTCGAGTCGGGACTATGGCTACACCTTC. Translation gives CSSSRDYGYTF.

This clonotype has ten or more counts. This chain uses TRBV6-2 or TRBV6-3 with TRBJ1-5; no firm D call. Between the trimmed V and J ends, which lost 0 bases and 7 bases, there was a span of 10 bases. CDR3 length: 14 amino acids. Germline V CDR1 and CDR2: MNHEY, SVGEGT. The CDR3 sequence: CASSYSNPNQPQHF. Written as DNA, the CDR3 is TGTGCCAGCAGTTACTCGAATCCGAACCAGCCCCAGCATTTT.

The rearrangement joins TRBV18 to TRBJ2-6; TRBD2 is a possible D gene (5 bases). The CDR3 contains 17 residues. Germline V gene sequence: CDR1 KGHSH, CDR2 LQKENI. Trimming shortened V by 6 bases and J by 0 bases, and 15 bases separated the two germline ends. The DNA of the CDR3 is TGTGCCAGCTCGTACAGCGGAGTCAGCTCTGGGGCCAACGTCCTGACTTTC. Translating it yields CASSYSGVSSGANVLTF.

This clonotype was seen a handful of times. J is TRBJ1-4 and V is TRBV6-5; D possibly corresponds to TRBD1 (5 bases). The CDR3 sequence is 15 residues long. Trimming shortened V by 0 bases and J by 4 bases, and 9 bases separated the two germline ends. Germline-derived CDR1 and CDR2 are MNHEY and SVGAGI. CDR3 nucleotide sequence: TGTGCCAGCAGTTACTCGTTCCAGGGTAATGAAAAACTGTTTTTT. It translates to CASSYSFQGNEKLFF.

The sample holds many counts of this clonotype. This chain uses TRBV18 with TRBJ1-5; D might be TRBD1 (5 bases). The germline gives CDR1 KGHSH, CDR2 LQKENI. This CDR3 comprises 14 residues. Trimming pared 3 bases from V and 9 bases from J, leaving 15 bases between. CDR3 nucleotides: TGTGCCAGCTCACCCGCTGAGGGGAGGCTGCCCCAGCATTTT. It is translated as CASSPAEGRLPQHF.